Detailed here is one T cell receptor (beta chain). The data derive from a study of PD-1 blockade in mismatch repair-deficient tumors. CDR3 size: 13 residues. Germline V gene data show CDR1 as GTSNPN and CDR2 as SVGIG (reference sequence). V was clipped by 2 bases and J by 4 bases, with 12 bases between them. Sequenced by immunoSEQ multiplex PCR; TCRdb stores in-frame clones only, minus some. Found here are some 97,000 clones, 70% to 85% of them singletons; the top ten hold around 6.5%. Source: peripheral blood, taken approximately 36 weeks after starting pembrolizumab. The V gene is TRBV30, the J gene TRBJ2-7; a weak D match, TRBD1 (6 bases). This TCR came from an adult with mismatch repair-deficient cancer. CDR3 DNA: TGTGCCTGGAGTCCAGGGGCAGAATACGAGCAGTACTTC. This sequence encodes CAWSPGAEYEQYF.